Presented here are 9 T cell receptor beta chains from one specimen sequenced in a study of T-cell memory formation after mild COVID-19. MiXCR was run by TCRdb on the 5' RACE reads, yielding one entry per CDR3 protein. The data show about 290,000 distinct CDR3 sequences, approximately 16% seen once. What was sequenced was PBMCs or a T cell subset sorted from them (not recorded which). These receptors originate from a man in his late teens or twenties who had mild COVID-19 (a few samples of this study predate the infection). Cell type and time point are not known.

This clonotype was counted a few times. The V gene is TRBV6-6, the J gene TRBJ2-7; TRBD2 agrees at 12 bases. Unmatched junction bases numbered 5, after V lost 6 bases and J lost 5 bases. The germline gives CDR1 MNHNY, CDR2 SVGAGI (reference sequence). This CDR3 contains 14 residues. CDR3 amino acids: CASRPSGGVNEQYF. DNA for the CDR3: TGTGCCAGCAGACCTAGCGGGGGGGTAAACGAGCAGTACTTC.

The CDR3: CASSVGLAGVNEQFF. For the CDR3, the DNA is TGTGCCAGCAGTGTTGGTCTAGCGGGAGTTAATGAGCAGTTCTTC. The J gene is TRBJ2-1, the V gene TRBV2; 10 nucleotides match TRBD2. J was trimmed by 7 bases and V by 4 bases; bases with no gene match: 7. Germline lookup yields CDR1 SNHLY and CDR2 FYNNEI. The CDR3 contains 15 residues.

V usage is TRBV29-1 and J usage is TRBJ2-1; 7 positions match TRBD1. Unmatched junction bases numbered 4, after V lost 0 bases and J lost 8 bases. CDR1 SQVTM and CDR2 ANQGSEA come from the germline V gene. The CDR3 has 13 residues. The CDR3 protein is CSVEDAQGDEQFF. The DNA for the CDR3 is TGCAGCGTTGAAGACGCGCAGGGGGATGAGCAGTTCTTC.

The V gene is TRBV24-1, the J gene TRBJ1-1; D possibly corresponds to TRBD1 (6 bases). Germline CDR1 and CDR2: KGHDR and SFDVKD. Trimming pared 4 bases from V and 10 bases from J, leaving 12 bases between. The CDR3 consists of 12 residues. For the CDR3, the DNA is TGTGCCACCAGTGACCTGACAGGTCGAGCTTTCTTT. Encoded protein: CATSDLTGRAFF.

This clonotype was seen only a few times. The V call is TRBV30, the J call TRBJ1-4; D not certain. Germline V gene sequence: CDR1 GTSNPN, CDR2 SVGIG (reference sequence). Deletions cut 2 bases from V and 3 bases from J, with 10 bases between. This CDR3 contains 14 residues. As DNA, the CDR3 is TGTGCCTGGAGTAACGGCCAGCCTAATGAAAAACTGTTTTTT. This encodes CAWSNGQPNEKLFF.

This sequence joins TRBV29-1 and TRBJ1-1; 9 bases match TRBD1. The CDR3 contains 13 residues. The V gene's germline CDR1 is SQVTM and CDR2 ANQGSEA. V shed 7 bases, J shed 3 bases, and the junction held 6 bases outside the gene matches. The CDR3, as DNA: TGCAGCGCCGTGACAGGGGGGCACACTGAAGCTTTCTTT. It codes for CSAVTGGHTEAFF.

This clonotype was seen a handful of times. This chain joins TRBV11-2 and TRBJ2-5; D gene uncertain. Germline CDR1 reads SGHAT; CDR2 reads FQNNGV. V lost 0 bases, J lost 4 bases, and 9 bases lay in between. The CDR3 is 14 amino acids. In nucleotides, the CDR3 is TGTGCCAGCAGCTTAGATCACGCCCTAGAGACCCAGTACTTC. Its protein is CASSLDHALETQYF.

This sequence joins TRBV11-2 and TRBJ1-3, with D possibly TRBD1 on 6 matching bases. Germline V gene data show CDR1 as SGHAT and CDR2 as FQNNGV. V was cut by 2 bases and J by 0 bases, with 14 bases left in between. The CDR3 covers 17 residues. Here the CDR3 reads CASSLYPDSLSGNTIYF. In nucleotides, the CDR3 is TGTGCCAGCAGCTTATATCCGGACAGCCTCTCTGGAAACACCATATATTTT.

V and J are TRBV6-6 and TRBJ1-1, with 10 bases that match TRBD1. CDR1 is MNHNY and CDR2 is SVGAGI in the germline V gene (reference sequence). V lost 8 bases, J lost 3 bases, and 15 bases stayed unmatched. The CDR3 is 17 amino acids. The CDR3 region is CASPPRVPTGGYTEAFF. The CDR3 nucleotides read TGTGCCAGCCCACCCCGGGTGCCGACAGGGGGCTACACTGAAGCTTTCTTT.